This entry lists 27 T cell receptor delta chains sequenced from one sample in a study of gamma-delta T cells after stem cell transplantation. TCRdb reran clone calling via CATT on the RT-PCR reads. The sample has hundreds of delta-chain clones, over 20% seen once. Sequencing was performed on gamma-delta T cells. These receptors all stem from a human donor. It is not recorded whose cells these are; they may come from a transplant donor.

This clone is deemed medium-sized. A far more abundant clone sits one base away, making this likely a read error. The same CDR3 also results from other DNA sequences found in this sample. The chain carries TRDV2 and TRDJ1; TRDD3 is a possible D gene (6 bases). This CDR3 is 19 amino acids long. Trimming took off 0 bases at V and 2 bases at J, with 24 bases between the two ends. Germline CDR1 is GEAIGNYY and CDR2 is EKD. The CDR3 region is CACDTITGGLGDETDKLIF. CDR3 nucleotide sequence: TGTGCCTGTGACACCATAACCGGAGGACTAGGGGATGAAACCGATAAACTCATCTTT.

By its share, this clone is large. The chain uses TRDV2 and TRDJ1, with D maybe TRDD3 (6 bases). V gave up 0 bases and J gave up 1 base, with 23 bases separating them. Germline V gene data show CDR1 as GEAIGNYY and CDR2 as EKD. CDR3 length: 19 amino acids. The CDR3 sequence is CACDTVPGDPRRATDKLIF. CDR3 bases: TGTGCCTGTGACACCGTCCCTGGGGACCCGCGGCGGGCCACCGATAAACTCATCTTT.

About this clone itself: This sequence is one base from a far larger clone and is likely a read error. The chain carries TRDV2 and TRDJ1, with D hard to call. Germline assignment: CDR1 GEAIGNYY and CDR2 EKD. The CDR3 has 13 residues. Trimming left V 0 bases short and J 3 bases short, with 7 bases between. The CDR3 DNA is TGTGCCTGTGACACCGAGCTCTCCGATAAACTCATCTTT. Its protein is CACDTELSDKLIF.

This clone is judged medium-sized. A far bigger clonotype differs at one base, so this is likely a read error. The chain uses TRDV1 and TRDJ1; a possible D gene is TRDD3 (5 bases). The CDR3 loop spans 14 amino acids. V lost 6 bases and J 7 bases, leaving 18 bases between the germline ends. Germline values: CDR1 TSWWSYY, CDR2 QGS. The CDR3 nucleotides read TGTGCTCTTGGACGAGGGATCCCTCACCCTAAACTCATCTTT. This encodes CALGRGIPHPKLIF.

This clone was seen a handful of times. A far larger clone lies a single base away; this is likely a read error. The chain couples TRDV2 to TRDJ3; 12 bases are shared with TRDD3. The CDR3 covers 25 residues. With 3 bases clipped from V and 0 bases from J, the junction kept 23 bases outside the gene matches. Germline V gene data show CDR1 as GEAIGNYY and CDR2 as EKD. CDR3 residues: CACDARERYYWGIPPRSWDTRQMFF. In DNA form, the CDR3 reads TGTGCCTGTGACGCAAGAGAAAGGTACTACTGGGGGATACCTCCACGCTCCTGGGACACCCGACAGATGTTTTTC.

This clone ranks as medium-sized (0.01 to 0.1%). The rearrangement uses TRDV1 and TRDJ1, with 12 positions matching TRDD3. Germline V gene sequence: CDR1 TSWWSYY, CDR2 QGS. Trimming took 1 base from V and 0 from J; bases not matched to a gene: 9. CDR3 size: 19 residues. CDR3 protein: CALGEPDNWGIPYTDKLIF. The DNA for the CDR3 is TGTGCTCTTGGGGAACCCGACAACTGGGGGATACCATACACCGATAAACTCATCTTT.

This clone is large in the sample. The gene calls are TRDV2 and TRDJ1; D is perhaps TRDD3 (6 bases). Trimming shortened V by 3 bases and J by 2 bases, and 12 bases separated the two germline ends. Germline assignment: CDR1 GEAIGNYY and CDR2 EKD. The CDR3 spans 14 residues. The CDR3 DNA reads as TGTGCCTGTGACTCCCTGATACGAACCGATAAACTCATCTTT. Residues: CACDSLIRTDKLIF.

This clone has a handful of counts. Translating this DNA gives a protein that differs at residue 12 from the TCRdb one, which belongs to a much larger clone; a read error is likely, and the protein shown is this translation. This chain links TRDV1 with TRDJ1; weak D call: TRDD3 (5 bases). This CDR3 has 14 amino acids. CDR1 is TSWWSYY and CDR2 is QGS in the germline V gene. The CDR3 DNA reads as TGTGCTCTTGGACGAGGGATCCCTCACCTTAAATTCATCTTT. It translates to CALGRGIPHLKFIF.

Only a few counts were recorded for this clone. A far larger clone is a single base away, which makes a read error likely. The chain uses TRDV3 and TRDJ1, with D unclear. Trimming shortened V by 1 base and J by 0 bases, and 24 bases separated the two germline ends. CDR3 length equals 18 residues. Germline assignment: CDR1 TVYSNPD and CDR2 GDNSRS (reference sequence). The CDR3: CAFNSPELLPRYTDKLIF. The CDR3, as DNA: TGTGCCTTTAACTCCCCCGAATTACTCCCGCGGTACACCGATAAACTCATCTTT.

This clone has a handful of counts. This likely stems from a read error, as it lies one base from a far larger clone. The sample has other DNA sequences that encode this CDR3 too. This sequence joins TRDV1 and TRDJ1, with TRDD3 matching over 12 bases. The V gene's germline CDR1 is TSWWSYY and CDR2 QGS. The CDR3 loop spans 21 amino acids. Written as DNA, the CDR3 is TGTGCTCTTGGGCCCCCTTTGGCCCAAATTGGTACTGGGGGATACACCGATAAACTTATCTTT. This translates into CALGPPLAQIGTGGYTDKLIF.

By share, this clone ranks as large. The chain recombines TRDV2 with TRDJ3; 12 bases are shared with TRDD3. The germline V gene has CDR1 GEAIGNYY and CDR2 EKD. V was clipped by 0 bases and J by 0 bases; unmatched bases: 11. This CDR3 spans 22 amino acids. For the CDR3, the DNA is TGTGCCTGTGACACCAGCGGTACTGGGGGATACCCGAGCTCCTGGGACACCCGACAGATGTTTTTC. Its translation is CACDTSGTGGYPSSWDTRQMFF.

This clone was counted a few times. This sequence is one base from a far larger clone and is likely a read error. Distinct nucleotide sequences in the sample also encode this CDR3. The chain carries TRDV3 and TRDJ1; D is perhaps TRDD2 (9 bases). V dropped 3 bases and J dropped 0 bases, with 38 bases sitting between them. The CDR3 sequence is 22 residues long. CDR1 TVYSNPD and CDR2 GDNSRS come from the germline V gene (reference sequence). The CDR3, as DNA: TGTGCCTTACTAGGCCTTCCTACGAGGTGGGGGATCGGACTCTCGTACACCGATAAACTCATCTTT. Translation: CALLGLPTRWGIGLSYTDKLIF.

This clone was counted once. With a far larger clone one base away, a read error is the likely cause. The sample carries other DNA sequences with the same CDR3. The chain joins TRDV2 to TRDJ1; no definite D call. The CDR3 is 13 amino acids. Germline loops: CDR1 GEAIGNYY, CDR2 EKD. The CDR3 nucleotides are TGTGCCTGTGACACCGAGCTCACCGATAAACCCATCTTT. Protein: CACDTELTDKPIF.

About this clone itself: It differs at one base from a far larger clone, so likely a read error. V is TRDV2 and J is TRDJ1; TRDD3 agrees at 8 bases. CDR1 and CDR2 from the germline V gene are GEAIGNYY and EKD. This CDR3 spans 20 amino acids. V lost 0 bases and J lost 0; bases outside the gene matches: 17. The DNA for the CDR3 is TGTGCCTGTGACACCGTACTGGGGGGCACCGGCGGTAGGTACACCGATAAACTCATCTTT. Its protein is CACDTVLGGTGGRYTDKLIF.

This clone was seen a few times. A far larger clone is only one base removed, so a read error is likely. Other nucleotide sequences in the sample specify the same CDR3. The chain combines TRDV1 with TRDJ1; a possible D gene is TRDD3 (5 bases). The CDR3 totals 14 residues. Trimming removed 6 bases at V and 11 bases at J, with 22 bases between. Germline V CDR1 and CDR2: TSWWSYY, QGS. The CDR3 here is CALGRGIPHLKLIF. The CDR3 DNA reads as TGTGCTCTTGGACGAGGGATCCCTCACCTTAAGCTCATCTTT.

The chain couples TRDV2 to TRDJ1; TRDD3 matches 13 bases. V lost 3 bases to trimming and J lost 7 bases; unmatched junction nucleotides: 4. The CDR3 has 14 amino acids. The germline CDR1 and CDR2 sequences are GEAIGNYY and EKD. The CDR3 reads CACDPLGDTPKLIF. CDR3 in DNA: TGTGCCTGTGACCCACTGGGGGATACGCCTAAACTCATCTTT.

This clone is labeled large. The identical CDR3 is also encoded by other nucleotide sequences in the sample. The V and J genes are TRDV2 and TRDJ1, with 8 bases that match TRDD3. The CDR3 is 18 amino acids. The J segment lost 1 base and the V segment lost 0 bases, leaving 12 bases of the junction unmatched. Per germline, CDR1 GEAIGNYY and CDR2 EKD. CDR3 nucleotides: TGTGCCTGTGACACCGTCCTGAGGGATACGCAGAGCACCGATAAACTCATCTTT. Translated: CACDTVLRDTQSTDKLIF.

This clone came up a few times. A far larger clone is one nucleotide away, so this likely arose from a read error. J is TRDJ1 and V is TRDV3; D is possibly TRDD2 (9 bases). From germline, CDR1 is TVYSNPD and CDR2 GDNSRS (reference sequence). CDR3 size: 22 residues. The CDR3 protein is CALLGLPTRWGIGLSYTDKPIF. The DNA for the CDR3 is TGTGCCTTACTAGGCCTTCCTACGAGGTGGGGGATCGGGCTCTCGTACACCGATAAACCCATCTTT.

This clone was detected only once. TCRdb attributes to this sequence the protein of a much larger clone, which differs from the DNA translation at residue 14; a read error is likely, and the protein displayed is translated from the DNA. This rearrangement joins TRDV2 to TRDJ1; 10 nucleotides match TRDD3. Germline loops: CDR1 GEAIGNYY, CDR2 EKD. The length of the CDR3 is 16 residues. This CDR3 reads CACDPLGDSSGDKPIF. DNA of the CDR3: TGTGCCTGTGACCCCCTGGGGGATAGTTCCGGAGATAAACCCATCTTT.

As regards this clone: For this DNA, TCRdb reports the protein of a much larger clone, which diverges at residue 10, most likely from a read error; the protein presented here is translated directly from the DNA. The CDR3 spells CACDTVGDPSTDKLIF. CDR3 coding DNA: TGTGCCTGTGACACGGTGGGGGATCCCAGCACCGATAAACTCATCTTT. This chain joins TRDV2 and TRDJ1; 8 positions match TRDD3. The CDR3 has 16 amino acids. V lost 1 base, J lost 1 base, and 7 bases stayed unmatched. From germline, CDR1 is GEAIGNYY and CDR2 EKD.

Concerning this clone itself: A far larger clone is one nucleotide away, so this likely arose from a read error. Other nucleotide sequences in the sample specify the same CDR3. The chain has TRDV2 and TRDJ1; 9 bases align to TRDD3. The CDR3 length is 15 residues. Per germline, CDR1 GEAIGNYY and CDR2 EKD. V was pared by 2 bases and J by 1 base, with 4 bases of the junction left unmatched. Here the CDR3 reads CACDRLGDSTDKLIF. The CDR3, as DNA: TGTGCCTGTGACAGGCTGGGGGATTCCACCGATAAACTCATCTTT.

Of note for this clone: A much larger clone sits a single nucleotide away, making a read error possible. V and J are TRDV2 and TRDJ1; 7 nucleotides agree with TRDD3. Germline-derived CDR1 and CDR2 are GEAIGNYY and EKD. There are 16 residues in the CDR3. The CDR3 nucleotides read TGTGCCTGTGGCACCGTAGAGTGGGGGGATCCCGATAAACTCATCTTT. This codes for CACGTVEWGDPDKLIF.

Notes on this clone: This likely came from a read error, as a far larger clone is one base away. This sequence joins TRDV2 and TRDJ3; no reliable D call. Per germline, CDR1 GEAIGNYY and CDR2 EKD. The CDR3 loop spans 17 amino acids. The CDR3, as DNA: TGTGCCCGTGACACTACCGGAGACTCCTGGGACACCCGACAGATGTTTTTC. Encoded protein: CARDTTGDSWDTRQMFF.

For this clone: The protein TCRdb lists belongs to a much larger clone and differs from this DNA's translation at residue 10, which points to a read error; the protein shown is made from the DNA. The chain combines TRDV2 with TRDJ1, with 8 bases matching TRDD3. The V gene's germline CDR1 is GEAIGNYY and CDR2 EKD. This CDR3 region has 16 residues. J was trimmed by 0 bases and V by 3 bases; bases with no gene match: 8. CDR3 sequence reads: CACDALLGGYTDKLIF. The CDR3 coding sequence is TGTGCCTGTGACGCTTTACTGGGGGGATACACCGATAAACTCATCTTT.

As regards this clone: TCRdb records a much larger clone's protein for this DNA, with a difference at residue 13 that likely arises from a read error; the protein given is the translation of the DNA. The chain combines TRDV2 with TRDJ1; 10 nucleotides line up with TRDD3. In germline, CDR1 is GEAIGNYY, CDR2 EKD. This CDR3 is 16 amino acids long. V lost 3 bases and J lost 9; bases outside the gene matches: 15. CDR3 sequence reads: CACDPLGDSSGDELIF. The DNA for the CDR3 is TGTGCCTGTGACCCCCTGGGGGATAGTTCCGGAGATGAACTCATCTTT.

This clone was counted a few times. A much larger clone differs by one base, so this may be a read error. In the same sample, other DNA sequences code for this CDR3. This rearrangement joins TRDV2 to TRDJ1; 8 positions match TRDD3. The CDR3 totals 18 residues. Germline V CDR1 and CDR2: GEAIGNYY, EKD. CDR3 nucleotides: TGTGCCTGCGACACCGTCCTGAGGGATACGCAGAGCACCGATAAACTCATCTTT. Translating it yields CACDTVLRDTQSTDKLIF.

Worth noting for this clone: A single base is all that separates this from a far larger clone, so a read error is likely. The sample contains more than one DNA sequence encoding this CDR3. This chain joins TRDV2 and TRDJ1; weak D call: TRDD3 (5 bases). V was clipped by 5 bases and J by 5 bases, with 35 bases between them. Germline V CDR1 and CDR2: GEAIGNYY, EKD. The CDR3 is 20 amino acids. CDR3 nucleotide sequence: TGTGCCTGTGTTCCCCTCGTTACCTCCGACCCAGGGGGTGGGACTGATAAACTCATCTTT. It yields the protein CACVPLVTSDPGGGTDKLIF.